These T cell receptor beta chains were read from a single sample in a study of immune evolution from preneoplasia to lung adenocarcinoma. Method: immunoSEQ multiplex PCR; TCRdb's copy keeps in-frame clones and lacks some. The sample yields 4,900 or so clones, around 85% seen once. Source material: FFPE minimally invasive lung adenocarcinoma tissue. The receptors shown here come from a person aged 45-69 years with lung adenocarcinoma. The CDR3 runs from the conserved cysteine through the conserved F or W. D genes are given only for firm matches. Size is stated for part of the rows, as once, few or many counts, or as a class when the clone is expanded.

once	TRBV28	TRBD2	TRBJ2-5	TGTGCCAGCAGTATAATCTCAGCGGGAGTAGGAGGAGAGACCCAGTACTTC	CASSIISAGVGGETQYF
few	TRBV21-1	-	TRBJ1-1	TGTGCCAGCAGCTCATCGACAATTCGCACTGAAGCTTTCTTT	CASSSSTIRTEAFF
-	TRBV9	-	TRBJ1-1	TGTGCCAGCAGCGTAGGGGCAGGGGACGAAGCTTTCTTT	CASSVGAGDEAFF
-	TRBV29-1	-	TRBJ2-2	TGCAGCGTTGAGAGGGGATCGAACACCGGGGAGCTGTTTTTT	CSVERGSNTGELFF
-	TRBV6-6	TRBD1	TRBJ1-2	TGTGCCAGCAGTCTCGACAGGGACTATGGCTACACCTTC	CASSLDRDYGYTF
-	TRBV4-3	TRBD2	TRBJ2-1	TGCGCCAGCAGCCAAGATTACGCGGGAGGGGCTCGGAGAGATGAGCAGTTCTTC	CASSQDYAGGARRDEQFF
-	TRBV15	TRBD2	TRBJ2-5	TGTGCCACCAGCACCGCCGGACTAGCGGGGGGAGAGACCCAGTACTTC	CATSTAGLAGGETQYF
-	TRBV27	TRBD2	TRBJ2-1	TGTGCCAGCAGTTTAGGTCGGCGGGGGGAGCACAATGAGCAGTTCTTC	CASSLGRRGEHNEQFF
-	TRBV28	-	TRBJ2-7	TGTGCCACCAGGGACACCCCCTACGAGCAGTACTTC	CATRDTPYEQYF
-	TRBV5-5	-	TRBJ1-2	TGTGCCAGCAGCTTGGAGTTTGAGGGGGTCTACTATGGCTACACCTTC	CASSLEFEGVYYGYTF
-	TRBV13	-	TRBJ1-2	TGTGCCAGCGGTCAAACACCGGGCCCCGAAGGTGGCTACACCTTC	CASGQTPGPEGGYTF
-	TRBV28	-	TRBJ1-2	TGTGCCAGCAGTTCCACAGGTCCCTATAACTATGGCTACACCTTC	CASSSTGPYNYGYTF
-	TRBV5-1	TRBD2	TRBJ2-7	TGCGCCAGCAGCTCCACAATACTAGCGGGGGGAATGTACGAGCAGTACTTC	CASSSTILAGGMYEQYF
-	TRBV4-3	-	TRBJ2-7	TGCGCCAGCAGCCAAGGGCCGTCCTACGAGCAGTACTTC	CASSQGPSYEQYF
few	TRBV7-2	TRBD2	TRBJ2-3	TGTGCCAGCAGTCGGGACTACCTGAACACAGATACGCAGTATTTT	CASSRDYLNTDTQYF
-	TRBV2	TRBD1	TRBJ2-7	TGTGCCAGTTCTCCCACTACGACAGGGATCGTAGAGCAGTACTTC	CASSPTTTGIVEQYF
-	TRBV2	-	TRBJ1-1	TGTGCCAGCACGACACAGGGACCCGACACTGAAGCTTTCTTT	CASTTQGPDTEAFF
-	TRBV7-2	-	TRBJ1-2	TGTGCCAGCAGCTTAGCTTTCGGCAGGGACGCCTATGGCTACACCTTC	CASSLAFGRDAYGYTF
-	TRBV7-2	TRBD2	TRBJ2-5	TGTGCCAGCAGCCGGGGGGCGGGAGGCCAAGAGACCCAGTACTTC	CASSRGAGGQETQYF
once	TRBV9	TRBD2	TRBJ2-7	TGTGCCAGCAGCCCCACCCGATTAGCGGGGACCTACGAGCAGTACTTC	CASSPTRLAGTYEQYF
-	TRBV4-1	-	TRBJ1-2	TGCGCCAGCAGCCAAGAAGTAGGGTCCTATGGCTACACCTTC	CASSQEVGSYGYTF
few	TRBV7-8	-	TRBJ2-3	TGTGCCAGCAGCTCCCTAGCCACAGATACGCAGTATTTT	CASSSLATDTQYF
-	TRBV4-1	TRBD2	TRBJ2-2	TGCGCCAGCAGCCAAGATACTAGCGGGGGGGCGGTGTACACCGGGGAGCTGTTTTTT	CASSQDTSGGAVYTGELFF
-	TRBV4-3	TRBD2	TRBJ2-7	TGCGCCAGCAGCCACGGACTAGCGGAGCCCTACGAGCAGTACTTC	CASSHGLAEPYEQYF
-	TRBV6-6	-	TRBJ1-1	TGTGCCAGCAGAGACACAGTGAACACTGAAGCTTTCTTT	CASRDTVNTEAFF
-	TRBV6-5	TRBD1	TRBJ1-5	TGTGCCAGCAGTTACACGACAGGGGGGGATCAGCCCCAGCATTTT	CASSYTTGGDQPQHF
-	TRBV27	-	TRBJ1-5	TGTGCCAGCAGTTTATATAGGGGAGGCAATCAGCCCCAGCATTTT	CASSLYRGGNQPQHF
-	TRBV6-1	-	TRBJ1-1	TGTGCCGTCCCCGCGGGGCGCGTCACTGAAGCTTTCTTT	CAVPAGRVTEAFF
-	TRBV7-9	-	TRBJ1-5	TGTGCCAGCAGCTTATATGGCCAGGGGAATCAGCCCCAGCATTTT	CASSLYGQGNQPQHF
-	TRBV7-2	TRBD1	TRBJ1-3	TGTGCCAGCAGCTTTTTCGTAGGACAGGGGGCTGGAAACACCATATATTTT	CASSFFVGQGAGNTIYF
-	TRBV28	-	TRBJ2-3	TGTGCCAGCAGTTTAAGGCGTCGGGCTAGCACAGATACGCAGTATTTT	CASSLRRRASTDTQYF
-	TRBV6-1	-	TRBJ2-7	TGTGCCAGCAGGAAACAAGCGGACCCGACCTACGAGCAGTACTTC	CASRKQADPTYEQYF
few	TRBV19	-	TRBJ2-7	TGTGCCAGTAGTCAAGATAGCCTCTCCTACGAGCAGTACTTC	CASSQDSLSYEQYF
once	TRBV18	TRBD2	TRBJ2-2	TGTGCCAGCTCACCGGGACTACAGAACACCGGGGAGCTGTTTTTT	CASSPGLQNTGELFF
-	TRBV7-9	-	TRBJ1-1	TGTGCCAGCAGCGAACAGACAGCCAACACTGAAGCTTTCTTT	CASSEQTANTEAFF
-	TRBV7-9	-	TRBJ2-1	TGTGCCAGCAGCTTCGTAGGGGACAATGAGCAGTTCTTC	CASSFVGDNEQFF
few	TRBV6-5	-	TRBJ1-1	TGTGCCAGCAGTTACAGGGGGGTTGGGAACACTGAAGCTTTCTTT	CASSYRGVGNTEAFF
-	TRBV5-4	TRBD1	TRBJ1-2	TGTGCCAGCAGCCCCGACAGGGTTGTCTATGGCTACACCTTC	CASSPDRVVYGYTF
-	TRBV5-1	TRBD2	TRBJ2-7	TGCGCCAGCAGCTTGGCCGGGACTAGCGGAGGCTACGAGCAGTACTTC	CASSLAGTSGGYEQYF
-	TRBV5-1	-	TRBJ1-1	TGCGCCAGCAGCTTGACAGCAACCACTAACACTGAAGCTTTCTTT	CASSLTATTNTEAFF
-	TRBV5-1	TRBD2	TRBJ2-3	TGCGCCAGCAGCTTGGCTAGCGGGGGGGCCCTCACAGATACGCAGTATTTT	CASSLASGGALTDTQYF
once	TRBV5-4	-	TRBJ2-5	TGTGCCAGCAGCGCAGGGTTGGAGACCCAGTACTTC	CASSAGLETQYF
once	TRBV2	-	TRBJ2-4	TGTGCCAGCAGTGAAGCTGTGGGCCTAGCCAAAAACATTCAGTACTTC	CASSEAVGLAKNIQYF
-	TRBV4-1	-	TRBJ1-5	TGCGCCAGCAGCCAGGGATTCTTTCAGCCCCAGCATTTT	CASSQGFFQPQHF
-	TRBV19	-	TRBJ1-4	TGTGCCAGTAGTATGGACGGTGCAACTAATGAAAAACTGTTTTTT	CASSMDGATNEKLFF
-	TRBV10-3	TRBD1	TRBJ2-7	TGTGCCGTCAAAAGAGAGGGGGCCCACGAGCAGTACTTC	CAVKREGAHEQYF
-	TRBV9	-	TRBJ1-3	TGTGCCAGCAGCGTAGAAGTAGGCTCTGGAAACACCATATATTTT	CASSVEVGSGNTIYF
-	TRBV25-1	-	TRBJ1-1	TGTGCCAGCAGTGATACGGGGATTGCGAACACTGAAGCTTTCTTT	CASSDTGIANTEAFF
-	TRBV19	-	TRBJ1-5	TGTGCCAGTAGTATAGGTCGGAGCAGAAGCAATCAGCCCCAGCATTTT	CASSIGRSRSNQPQHF
-	TRBV27	TRBD1	TRBJ1-2	TGTGCCAGCATGACAGGGGGCTCGGGTGGCTACACCTTC	CASMTGGSGGYTF
-	TRBV9	TRBD1	TRBJ2-6	TGTGCCAGCAGCTGGGGGGGACAGGGCAGCTCTGGGGCCAACGTCCTGACTTTC	CASSWGGQGSSGANVLTF
-	TRBV4-1	-	TRBJ1-5	TGCGCCAGCAGCCAAGATCCCCAAGGGAGCAATCAGCCCCAGCATTTT	CASSQDPQGSNQPQHF
few	TRBV6-5	-	TRBJ2-7	TGTGCCAGCAGTCCTAGTACCTCCTACGAGCAGTACTTC	CASSPSTSYEQYF
few	TRBV7-9	TRBD2	TRBJ2-3	TGTGCCAGCAGTCACCAAAGCGGGATCTCAGATACGCAGTATTTT	CASSHQSGISDTQYF
-	TRBV6-1	-	TRBJ2-7	TGTGCCAGCTCCAGGCCTCTAGGTGGGCAGTACTTC	CASSRPLGGQYF
-	TRBV10-2	-	TRBJ2-7	TGCGCCAGCACCTCTCCAGGGACCTACGAGCAGTACTTC	CASTSPGTYEQYF
-	TRBV7-6	-	TRBJ1-5	TGTGCCAGCAGCTTAGGTGTTGAACGGGGTCAGCCCCAGCATTTT	CASSLGVERGQPQHF
once	TRBV6-5	-	TRBJ2-3	TGTGCCAGCAGTGGCTACACAGATACGCAGTATTTT	CASSGYTDTQYF
-	TRBV9	-	TRBJ1-1	TGTGCCAGCAGCGCTCCCCTGAGATTCTCTGAAGCTTTCTTT	CASSAPLRFSEAFF
once	TRBV27	TRBD2	TRBJ2-1	TGTGCCAGCAGTTTATCTTTAGCGGGGGCCTACAATGAGCAGTTCTTC	CASSLSLAGAYNEQFF